One sample yielded the 17 T cell receptor beta chains listed below, sequenced in a study of long-term antiretroviral therapy in people with HIV. Version v3.0 of the immunoSEQ assay ran at survey level. Here immunoSEQ multiplex PCR was the method, and the copy in TCRdb shows in-frame clones only, minus some. The top ten hold under 7.5% of the sample, which has more than 20,000 clones, under 90% seen once. The sample here was unsorted PBMCs, taken 1.8 years before starting antiretroviral therapy. Receptor source: a woman aged 25 to 45 with HIV.

By share, this clone counts as medium-sized (0.01 to 0.1%). The chain is built from TRBV7-9 and TRBJ2-1; D is unclear. V lost 5 bases and J 8 bases, leaving 10 bases between the germline ends. Germline lookup yields CDR1 SEHNR and CDR2 FQNEAQ (reference sequence). CDR3 length equals 12 residues. CDR3 residues: CASSPTPHEQFF. CDR3 bases: TGTGCCAGCAGCCCTACCCCCCATGAGCAGTTCTTC.

The rearrangement uses TRBV5-1 and TRBJ2-2, with a possible D match to TRBD2 (6 bases). CDR1 is SGHRS, CDR2 YFSETQ, per germline. The CDR3 is 15 amino acids. With 4 bases removed from V and 6 bases from J, the gap between germline ends came to 16 bases. In DNA, the CDR3 is TGCGCCAGCAGCGGAAGCGGGTTCCCCCCCGGGGAGCTGTTTTTT. Its translation: CASSGSGFPPGELFF. Full variable domain (rest looked up from reference TRBV5-1 and TRBJ2-2): KAGVTQTPRYLIKTRGQQVTLSCSPISGHRSVSWYQQTPGQGLQFLFEYFSETQRNKGNFPGRFSGRQFSNSRSEMNVSTLELGDSALYLCASSGSGFPPGELFFGEGSRLTVL.

This chain joins TRBV6-6 and TRBJ2-1; perhaps TRBD1 as D (5 bases). Trimming removed 7 bases from V and 1 base from J, with 11 bases in between. The CDR3 contains 14 residues. Germline values: CDR1 MNHNY, CDR2 SVGAGI (reference sequence). The CDR3 coding sequence is TGTGCCAGCAAAGTAGGGGAATCCTACAATGAGCAGTTCTTC. Translating gives CASKVGESYNEQFF.

This chain uses TRBV5-1 with TRBJ2-1, with 7 bases lining up with TRBD2. The length of the CDR3 is 16 residues. The junction had 5 bases not matched to a gene; V was cut back by 2 bases and J by 0 bases. CDR1 is SGHRS and CDR2 is YFSETQ in the germline V gene. CDR3 coding DNA: TGCGCCAGCAGCTTACCGGGACTAAGCTCCTACAATGAGCAGTTCTTC. Translating gives CASSLPGLSSYNEQFF.

The gene calls are TRBV6-5 and TRBJ2-2, with 7 bases matching TRBD1. Germline values: CDR1 MNHEY, CDR2 SVGAGI. V shed 4 bases and J 4 bases; nucleotides not matched to a gene: 6. The CDR3 sequence is 15 residues long. The CDR3 nucleotides are TGTGCCAGCAGTTCGGGACAGCCCTCCACCGGGGAGCTGTTTTTT. Encoded protein: CASSSGQPSTGELFF.

The sample holds a few counts of this clone. V usage is TRBV4-1 and J usage is TRBJ2-7; 10 positions agree with TRBD2. The germline gives CDR1 MGHRA, CDR2 YSYEKL. The CDR3 consists of 15 residues. Losses at the gene ends were 1 base for V and 4 bases for J; bases not matched to a gene: 4. The CDR3 nucleotides are TGCGCCAGCAGCCAAGTTGAACTAGCGGGGTACGAGCAGTACGTC. This gives the protein CASSQVELAGYEQYV.

The chain couples TRBV5-1 to TRBJ2-3; the match to TRBD2 covers 11 bases. After removal of 2 bases from V and 0 bases from J, the junction contained 2 bases not matched to a gene. This CDR3 comprises 16 residues. Looked up from germline, CDR1 is SGHRS and CDR2 is YFSETQ. CDR3 loop: CASSFGTSGSTDTQYF. CDR3 DNA: TGCGCCAGCAGCTTTGGGACTAGCGGCAGCACAGATACGCAGTATTTT.

This chain joins TRBV9 and TRBJ1-1, with 8 positions matching TRBD1. This CDR3 is 14 amino acids long. CDR1 and CDR2 from the germline V gene are SGDLS and YYNGEE. Trimming removed 0 bases from V and 7 bases from J; junction bases left unmatched: 5. CDR3 region: CASSVADRVGEAFF. The CDR3 DNA follows: TGTGCCAGCAGCGTAGCGGACAGGGTGGGTGAAGCTTTCTTT.

This clone has only a few counts. V is TRBV7-9 and J is TRBJ1-3; 10 bases match TRBD1. This CDR3 comprises 17 residues. Germline CDR1 reads SEHNR; CDR2 reads FQNEAQ (reference sequence). J was trimmed by 9 bases and V by 5 bases; bases with no gene match: 16. In DNA form, the CDR3 reads TGTGCCAGCAGCCCCTCCCCAAGACAGGGGGCTATGGGCACCATATATTTT. Translation gives CASSPSPRQGAMGTIYF.

CDR3 region: CASSDSPTEAFF. The CDR3 region has the DNA TGTGCCAGCAGTGACAGCCCCACTGAAGCTTTCTTT. The chain is built from TRBV25-1 and TRBJ1-1; D not resolved. CDR1 and CDR2 (germline): MGHDK, SYGVNS. CDR3 length: 12 amino acids. V lost 3 bases to trimming and J lost 4 bases, with 6 bases between them.

The chain has TRBV7-2 and TRBJ1-2, with D hard to call. Deletions cut 1 base from V and 8 bases from J, with 14 bases between. The CDR3 runs to 14 residues. Germline V lookup: CDR1 SGHTA, CDR2 FQGNSA. The CDR3 loop reads CASSLEQGFWGYTF. The CDR3 DNA reads as TGTGCCAGCAGCTTAGAGCAAGGATTCTGGGGCTACACCTTC.

The V call is TRBV10-2, the J call TRBJ2-3; no clear D. Germline values: CDR1 WSHSY, CDR2 SAAADI. This CDR3 has 11 residues. V was pared by 6 bases and J by 4 bases, with 5 bases between. The CDR3 DNA sequence: TGCGCCAGCAGATTACCAGATACGCAGTATTTT. This codes for CASRLPDTQYF.

The chain joins TRBV10-2 to TRBJ1-2, with a tentative D call TRBD1 (5 bases). The CDR3 spans 15 residues. Germline V gene data show CDR1 as WSHSY and CDR2 as SAAADI. The germline V and J ends were trimmed by 0 bases and 6 bases, with 14 bases remaining between them. DNA of the CDR3: TGCGCCAGCAGTGAGTCCTGGGGCGGAGGCGATGGCTACACCTTC. Protein product: CASSESWGGGDGYTF.

V gene TRBV4-2 combines with J gene TRBJ1-1, with D uncertain. CDR1 and CDR2 (germline): LGHNA, YNFKEQ. The CDR3 is 15 residues long. The V end was cut by 1 base, the J end by 11 bases, with 20 bases between. DNA of the CDR3: TGTGCCAGCAGCCAAGGTTGGGCCCCCGCTTTAGAGGCTTTCTTT. It yields the protein CASSQGWAPALEAFF.

The rearrangement joins TRBV4-1 to TRBJ2-7, with D perhaps matching TRBD1 (6 bases). V was pared by 3 bases and J by 0 bases, with 18 bases between. The CDR3 length is 17 residues. The V gene's germline CDR1 is MGHRA and CDR2 YSYEKL. CDR3 coding DNA: TGCGCCAGCAGCCAGGGAGTGGCCGACAGGAGCTCCTACGAGCAGTACTTC. This sequence encodes CASSQGVADRSSYEQYF.

The V call is TRBV6-1, the J call TRBJ1-5; D might be TRBD1 (6 bases). Trimming stripped 5 bases from V and 7 bases from J, with 15 bases between. The CDR3 runs 14 residues. Looked up from germline, CDR1 is MNHNS and CDR2 is SASEGT. The CDR3 DNA reads as TGTGCCAGCAGTAACAGGGTTTCGAGGCAGCCCCAGCATTTT. Translating it yields CASSNRVSRQPQHF.

V is TRBV5-7 and J is TRBJ2-7, with 15 bases aligning to TRBD2. TRBV5-7 is classed as an ORF, of uncertain function. The CDR3 covers 19 residues. V trimming: 0 bases; J trimming: 2 bases; junction bases outside the gene matches: 9. DNA of the CDR3: TGTGCCAGCAGCTTGGGCGGAAAGGGGACTAGCGGGGGGCCCTACGAGCAGTACTTC. Translating it yields CASSLGGKGTSGGPYEQYF.